The 5 T cell receptor beta chains given below trace back to one sample, sequenced in a study of cytomegalovirus exposure and HLA in healthy donors. The primer mix had 60 Vbeta and 13 Jbeta primers. Produced via immunoSEQ multiplex PCR; TCRdb's table is partial and in-frame only. The table has 140,000 or so clones, roughly 70% seen once. The sample taken for sequencing was PBMCs. These receptors were taken from a man aged 60 to 69 in good health and CMV-seronegative.

The chain joins TRBV7-2 to TRBJ2-4; 7 bases map to TRBD2. Trimming removed 4 bases from V and 8 bases from J; junction bases left unmatched: 5. Germline V CDR1 and CDR2: SGHTA, FQGNSA. The length of the CDR3 is 13 residues. CDR3 residues: CASSSIREDIQYF. CDR3 DNA: TGTGCCAGCAGCTCGATCCGGGAGGACATTCAGTACTTC.

The genes are TRBV10-3 and TRBJ2-1, with TRBD1 identical over 9 bases. Germline V CDR1 and CDR2: ENHRY, SYGVKD. The trim removed 4 bases at V and 5 bases at J, leaving 6 bases unmatched. CDR3 length equals 15 residues. The CDR3 nucleotides are TGTGCCATCAGTGGGGACAGGGCTGGGGACAATGAGCAGTTCTTC. Residues: CAISGDRAGDNEQFF.

V usage is TRBV27 and J usage is TRBJ2-3; the D gene is possibly TRBD2 (6 bases). V lost 5 bases and J lost 6, with 24 bases in between. Per the germline V gene, CDR1 is MNHEY and CDR2 is SMNVEV (reference sequence). The CDR3 is made up of 17 amino acids. CDR3 region: CASSAPGHREPVDTQYF. CDR3 in DNA: TGTGCCAGCAGTGCTCCCGGTCATCGGGAGCCCGTCGATACGCAGTATTTT.

This clone was recorded a few times. V usage is TRBV28 and J usage is TRBJ2-7; 9 bases line up with TRBD1. The CDR3 consists of 19 residues. Germline CDR1 is MDHEN and CDR2 is SYDVKM. The J segment lost 4 bases and the V segment lost 8 bases, leaving 24 bases of the junction unmatched. The CDR3 DNA follows: TGTGCCAGCCCCCCTCCGGGACAGGGACTATCCCGTACAAGTTACGAGCAGTACTTC. As protein: CASPPPGQGLSRTSYEQYF. The variable domain in full, completed from reference TRBV28 and TRBJ2-7, reads DVKVTQSSRYLVKRTGEKVFLECVQDMDHENMFWYRQDPGLGLRLIYFSYDVKMKEKGDIPEGYSVSREKKERFSLILESASTNQTSMYLCASPPPGQGLSRTSYEQYFGPGTRLTVT.

This clone was detected once. This chain links TRBV30 with TRBJ2-7; tentatively, D is TRBD2 (5 bases). This CDR3 contains 14 residues. Looked up from germline, CDR1 is GTSNPN and CDR2 is SVGIG (reference sequence). Deletions cut 5 bases from V and 1 base from J, with 15 bases between. For the CDR3, the DNA is TGTGCCTGGGGGTTCGGGATCGGATCCTACGAGCAGTACTTC. Encoded protein: CAWGFGIGSYEQYF.